This entry is about one TCR beta chain. The record originates from a study of control samples from healthy donors and cancer patients. The CDR3 has 13 residues. Trimming cost V 8 bases and J 8 bases; bases outside gene matches: 9. Germline CDR1 is SQVTM and CDR2 is ANQGSEA. Sequencing was performed with immunoSEQ multiplex PCR; in TCRdb, only in-frame clones are kept and a portion is missing. The sample has about 51,000 clones; more than 70% are singletons. V usage is TRBV29-1 and J usage is TRBJ2-1, with 10 nucleotides matching TRBD1. The TCR originated in a man aged 50-60 years with head and neck cancer. Specimen: PBMCs. This CDR3 is CSLRGQGSHEQFF. As DNA, the CDR3 is TGCAGCCTGCGGGGACAGGGGTCCCATGAGCAGTTCTTC.